The 2 T cell receptor beta chains in this list originate from one sample, sequenced in a study of immune cell composition in non-small cell lung cancer. The data were produced by immunoSEQ multiplex PCR, yet TCRdb's version contains in-frame clones alone and is incomplete. Of almost 7,000 clones listed, under 75% were seen once; the top ten hold nearly 4.5%. The sample consisted of lung tumor tissue. The receptor set was obtained from a human donor with non-small cell lung cancer.

This clone was observed a single time. CDR3 sequence: CASSTTGNTEAFF. The DNA for the CDR3 is TGTGCCAGTAGTACAACAGGGAACACTGAAGCTTTCTTT. The rearrangement links TRBV19 to TRBJ1-1; maybe TRBD1 (5 bases). Germline V CDR1 and CDR2: LNHDA, SQIVND (reference sequence). Trimming took off 4 bases at V and 1 base at J, with 7 bases between the two ends. This CDR3 is 13 amino acids long.

The table lists this clone with a few counts. The rearrangement uses TRBV19 and TRBJ2-1, with D perhaps TRBD2 (6 bases). Trimming took off 5 bases at V and 1 base at J, with 12 bases between the two ends. This CDR3 contains 15 residues. Looked up from germline, CDR1 is LNHDA and CDR2 is SQIVND (reference sequence). The CDR3 is CASSPSVASYNEQFF. For the CDR3, the DNA is TGTGCCAGTAGTCCTAGCGTCGCTTCCTACAATGAGCAGTTCTTC.